A single sample gave rise to the 5 T cell receptor beta chains below, sequenced in a study of early stage breast cancer tumors. Produced via immunoSEQ multiplex PCR; TCRdb's table is partial and in-frame only. The sample has tens of thousands of clones, over 80% seen once. The sample consisted of blood. All receptors derive from a person between 70 and 80 years old with breast cancer.

The V call is TRBV5-1, the J call TRBJ1-3; no clear D. Germline CDR1 is SGHRS and CDR2 is YFSETQ. V was cut by 6 bases and J by 0 bases, with 10 bases left in between. The CDR3 is 14 residues long. The CDR3 protein is CASTSGSSGNTIYF. CDR3 nucleotides: TGCGCCAGCACCTCGGGGAGCTCTGGAAACACCATATATTTT. The complete variable domain, with remaining parts taken from reference TRBV5-1 and TRBJ1-3, reads KAGVTQTPRYLIKTRGQQVTLSCSPISGHRSVSWYQQTPGQGLQFLFEYFSETQRNKGNFPGRFSGRQFSNSRSEMNVSTLELGDSALYLCASTSGSSGNTIYFGEGSWLTVV.

CDR3 nucleotides: TGCGCCAGCAGCCAAGTATTAGGAAACACCATATATTTT. Translating it yields CASSQVLGNTIYF. The V call is TRBV4-1, the J call TRBJ1-3; D call uncertain. The V and J ends lost 1 base and 4 bases respectively, with 5 bases between them. CDR1 is MGHRA and CDR2 is YSYEKL in the germline V gene. The CDR3 runs to 13 residues.

The CDR3 nucleotides read TGTGCCTGCCCATCGACTGGGACAGGGTACTACAATGAGCAGTTCTTC. It is translated as CACPSTGTGYYNEQFF. The V gene is TRBV30, the J gene TRBJ2-1, with TRBD1 matching over 9 bases. The CDR3 sequence is 16 residues long. V lost 6 bases and J lost 3; bases outside the gene matches: 12. Germline CDR1 is GTSNPN and CDR2 is SVGIG (reference sequence).

The chain recombines TRBV18 with TRBJ1-1; D perhaps matches TRBD1 (5 bases). The germline gives CDR1 KGHSH, CDR2 LQKENI. The CDR3 length is 14 residues. V was pared by 0 bases and J by 4 bases, with 9 bases between. The CDR3: CASSPPGGITEAFF. As DNA, the CDR3 is TGTGCCAGCTCACCACCGGGGGGAATCACTGAAGCTTTCTTT.

V usage is TRBV7-2 and J usage is TRBJ2-4; 7 nucleotides line up with TRBD1. The germline V gene has CDR1 SGHTA and CDR2 FQGNSA. The trim removed 4 bases at V and 0 bases at J, leaving 3 bases unmatched. CDR3 length equals 15 residues. The DNA for the CDR3 is TGTGCCAGCAGCTCCGGGACAGTAGCCAAAAACATTCAGTACTTC. This codes for CASSSGTVAKNIQYF.